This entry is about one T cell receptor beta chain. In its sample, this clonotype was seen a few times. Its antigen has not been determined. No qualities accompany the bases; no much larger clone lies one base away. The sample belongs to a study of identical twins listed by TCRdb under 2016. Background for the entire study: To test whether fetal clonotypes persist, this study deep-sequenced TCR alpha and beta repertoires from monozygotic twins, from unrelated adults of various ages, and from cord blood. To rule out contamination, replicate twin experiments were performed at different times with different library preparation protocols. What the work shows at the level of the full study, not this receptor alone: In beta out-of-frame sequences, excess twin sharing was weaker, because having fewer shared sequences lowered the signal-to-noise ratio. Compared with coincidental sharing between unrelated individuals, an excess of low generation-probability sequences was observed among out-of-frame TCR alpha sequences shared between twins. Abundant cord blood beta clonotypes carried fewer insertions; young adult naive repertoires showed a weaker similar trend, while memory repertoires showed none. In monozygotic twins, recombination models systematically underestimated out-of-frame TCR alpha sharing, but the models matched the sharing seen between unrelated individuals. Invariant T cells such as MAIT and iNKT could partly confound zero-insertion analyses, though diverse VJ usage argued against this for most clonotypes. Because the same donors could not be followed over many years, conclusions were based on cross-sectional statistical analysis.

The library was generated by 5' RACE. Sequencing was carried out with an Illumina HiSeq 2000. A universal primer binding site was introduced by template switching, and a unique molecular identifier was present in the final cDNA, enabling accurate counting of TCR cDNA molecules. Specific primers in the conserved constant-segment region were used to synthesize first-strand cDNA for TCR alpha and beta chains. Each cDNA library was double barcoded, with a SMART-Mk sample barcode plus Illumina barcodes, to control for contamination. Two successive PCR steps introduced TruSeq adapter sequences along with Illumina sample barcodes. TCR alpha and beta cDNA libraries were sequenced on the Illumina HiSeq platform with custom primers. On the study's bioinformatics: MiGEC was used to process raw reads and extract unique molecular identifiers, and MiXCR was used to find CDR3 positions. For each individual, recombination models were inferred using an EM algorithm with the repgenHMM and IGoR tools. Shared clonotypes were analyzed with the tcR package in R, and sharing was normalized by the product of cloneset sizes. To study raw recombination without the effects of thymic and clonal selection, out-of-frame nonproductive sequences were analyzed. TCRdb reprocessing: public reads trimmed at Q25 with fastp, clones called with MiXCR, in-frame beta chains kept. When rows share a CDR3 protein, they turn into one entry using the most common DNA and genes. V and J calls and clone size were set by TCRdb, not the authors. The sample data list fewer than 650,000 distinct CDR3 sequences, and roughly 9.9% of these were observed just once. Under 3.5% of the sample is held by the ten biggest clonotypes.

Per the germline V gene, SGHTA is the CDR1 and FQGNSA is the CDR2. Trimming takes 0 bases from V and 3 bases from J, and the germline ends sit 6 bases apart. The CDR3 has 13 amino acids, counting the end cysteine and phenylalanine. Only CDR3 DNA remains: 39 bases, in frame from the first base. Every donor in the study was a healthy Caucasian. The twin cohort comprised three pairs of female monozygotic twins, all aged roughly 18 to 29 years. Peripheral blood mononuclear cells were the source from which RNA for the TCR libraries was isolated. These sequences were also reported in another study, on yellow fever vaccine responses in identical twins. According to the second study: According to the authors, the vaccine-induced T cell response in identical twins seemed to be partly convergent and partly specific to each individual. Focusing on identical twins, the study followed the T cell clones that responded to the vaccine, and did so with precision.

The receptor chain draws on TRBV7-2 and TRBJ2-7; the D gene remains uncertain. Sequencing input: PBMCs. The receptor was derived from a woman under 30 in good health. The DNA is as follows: TGTGCCAGCAGCTTAGCAGTGGACTACGAGCAGTACTTC. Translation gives CASSLAVDYEQYF. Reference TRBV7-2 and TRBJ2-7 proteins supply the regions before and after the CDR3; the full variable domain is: GAGVSQSPSNKVTEKGKDVELRCDPISGHTALYWYRQSLGQGLEFLIYFQGNSAPDKSGLPSDRFSAERTGGSVSTLTIQRTQQEDSAVYLCASSLAVDYEQYFGPGTRLTVT.